Following are 23 T cell receptor beta chains from one sample sequenced in a study of blood T cell repertoires in COVID-19. Here immunoSEQ multiplex PCR was the method, and the copy in TCRdb shows in-frame clones only, minus some. The data hold under 250,000 clones, with around 81% observed a single time. The sequencing input was peripheral blood. These receptors all stem from a man aged 50 to 59 with active or convalescent COVID-19.

This chain links TRBV7-2 with TRBJ2-1, with D possibly being TRBD2 (7 bases). This CDR3 has 16 amino acids. Germline-derived CDR1 and CDR2 are SGHTA and FQGNSA. V was pared by 4 bases and J by 7 bases, with 20 bases between. The CDR3 DNA follows: TGTGCCAGCAGCTCCAGTACTAGCGTCAGGGGTAATGAGCAGTTCTTC. This translates into CASSSSTSVRGNEQFF.

V gene TRBV11-3 combines with J gene TRBJ2-2, with D hard to call. Germline V gene data show CDR1 as SGHNT and CDR2 as YENEEA. The germline V and J ends were trimmed by 5 bases and 4 bases, with 14 bases remaining between them. The CDR3 runs 15 residues. For the CDR3, the DNA is TGTGCCAGCAGCCCCAACACCCTTCCCACCGGGGAGCTGTTTTTT. The encoded protein is CASSPNTLPTGELFF.

This chain uses TRBV29-1 with TRBJ1-5, with TRBD1 as a possible D gene (5 bases). The CDR3 loop spans 13 amino acids. Germline V CDR1 and CDR2: SQVTM, ANQGSEA. Trimming stripped 3 bases from V and 6 bases from J, with 12 bases between. As DNA, the CDR3 is TGCAGCGTTGAGACAGTCCGTGGTCAGCCCCAGCATTTT. Translation: CSVETVRGQPQHF.

This clone was detected once. The chain carries TRBV7-6 and TRBJ1-3, with D perhaps matching TRBD1 (6 bases). Germline loops: CDR1 SGHVS, CDR2 FNYEAQ. Trimming shortened V by 2 bases and J by 1 base, and 12 bases separated the two germline ends. This CDR3 region has 16 residues. CDR3: CASSLSDTGSGNTIYF. For the CDR3, the DNA is TGTGCCAGCAGCTTATCCGACACAGGGTCTGGAAACACCATATATTTT.

The J gene is TRBJ2-1, the V gene TRBV5-8; TRBD2 matches at 11 bases. The junction had 11 bases not matched to a gene; V was cut back by 3 bases and J by 6 bases. The germline CDR1 and CDR2 sequences are SGHTS and YDEGEE. This CDR3 contains 17 residues. CDR3 loop: CASSSGQLAGAFNEQFF. As DNA, the CDR3 is TGTGCCAGCAGCTCGGGCCAACTAGCGGGGGCCTTCAATGAGCAGTTCTTC. The entire variable domain, with the rest obtained from reference TRBV5-8 and TRBJ2-1, is as follows: EAGVTQSPTHLIKTRGQQATLRCSPISGHTSVYWYQQALGLGLQFLLWYDEGEERNRGNFPPRFSGRQFPNYSSELNVNALELEDSALYLCASSSGQLAGAFNEQFFGPGTRLTVL.

V gene TRBV23-1 combines with J gene TRBJ2-7; TRBD1 aligns across 8 bases. TRBV23-1 is identified as an open reading frame with a role that is uncertain. This CDR3 is 19 amino acids long. Trimming at V came to 1 base and at J to 0 bases, leaving 14 bases not matched to a gene. CDR3 DNA sequence: TGCGCCAGCAGTCAATTTGGCGCGCGGAGGGACAGGACCTCCTACGAGCAGTACTTC. Its protein product is CASSQFGARRDRTSYEQYF.

The chain recombines TRBV6-1 with TRBJ1-1; TRBD1 is a possible D gene (5 bases). CDR1 is MNHNS, CDR2 SASEGT, per germline. The CDR3 has 13 amino acids. V shed 2 bases and J shed 3 bases, with 7 bases lying between them. The DNA for the CDR3 is TGTGCCAGCAGTGAATTCAGGGACACTGAAGCTTTCTTT. Translated: CASSEFRDTEAFF.

The chain links TRBV18 to TRBJ1-4, with 8 bases matching TRBD1. The CDR3 has 16 residues. The J segment lost 2 bases and the V segment lost 6 bases, leaving 8 bases of the junction unmatched. Looked up from germline, CDR1 is KGHSH and CDR2 is LQKENI. The CDR3 loop reads CASSFGQGITNEKLFF. Here the CDR3 DNA reads TGTGCCAGCTCGTTTGGACAGGGTATCACTAATGAAAAACTGTTTTTT.

V and J are TRBV30 and TRBJ1-2; TRBD1 aligns across 12 bases. There are 16 residues in the CDR3. The V segment lost 3 bases and the J segment 8 bases; nucleotides outside the gene matches: 13. Germline-derived CDR1 and CDR2 are GTSNPN and SVGIG (reference sequence). In nucleotides, the CDR3 is TGTGCCTGGAGCACACTAAGAAGAGGGACAGGGGGCGGCTACACCTTC. Translation gives CAWSTLRRGTGGGYTF.

J is TRBJ2-7 and V is TRBV5-4, with TRBD2 identical over 7 bases. V gave up 0 bases and J gave up 0 bases; unmatched junction bases: 6. This CDR3 is 16 amino acids long. Looked up from germline, CDR1 is SGHNT and CDR2 is YYREEE (reference sequence). The CDR3 bases are TGTGCCAGCAGCTTGGACGGCGGGGGATCCTCCTACGAGCAGTACTTC. Its translation: CASSLDGGGSSYEQYF.

The CDR3 bases are TGTGCCAGCAGTTCCCGCTCTAAGGGGGCTCGAACCGGGGAGCTGTTTTTT. Its protein is CASSSRSKGARTGELFF. This rearrangement joins TRBV3-1 (or the pseudogene TRBV3-2) to TRBJ2-2; 7 nucleotides line up with TRBD1. The CDR3 loop spans 17 amino acids. Germline trimming cut 6 bases from V and 5 bases from J; bases unmatched to any gene: 15. The germline CDR1 and CDR2 sequences are LGHDT and YNNKEL (reference sequence).

V usage is TRBV27 and J usage is TRBJ2-7; 11 bases align to TRBD1. V lost 4 bases and J lost 5; bases outside the gene matches: 7. CDR3 length: 15 residues. The germline V gene has CDR1 MNHEY and CDR2 SMNVEV (reference sequence). The CDR3 region is CASSSRDRGIDEQYF. The CDR3 DNA reads TGTGCCAGCAGTTCCCGGGACAGGGGGATCGACGAGCAGTACTTC.

The chain joins TRBV9 to TRBJ1-1, with D uncertain. V lost 0 bases and J lost 6, with 12 bases in between. The CDR3 is 14 amino acids. Germline V gene data show CDR1 as SGDLS and CDR2 as YYNGEE. CDR3 in DNA: TGTGCCAGCAGCGTAGGTGGAGGGTTCGCTGAAGCTTTCTTT. This encodes CASSVGGGFAEAFF.

This chain connects TRBV5-3 to TRBJ1-5, with 10 bases fitting TRBD1. TRBV5-3 is filed as an ORF, its function uncertain. This CDR3 contains 13 residues. After removal of 7 bases from V and 11 bases from J, the junction contained 9 bases not matched to a gene. The CDR3 is CARETGGLSAQHF. In nucleotides, the CDR3 is TGTGCCAGAGAGACAGGGGGCCTGTCAGCCCAGCATTTT.

The chain uses TRBV2 and TRBJ2-1; 10 bases align to TRBD2. J was trimmed by 9 bases and V by 7 bases; bases with no gene match: 6. This CDR3 is 13 amino acids long. Germline-derived CDR1 and CDR2 are SNHLY and FYNNEI. CDR3 amino acids: CASIQRGGGEQFF. Written as DNA, the CDR3 is TGTGCCAGCATCCAGCGGGGGGGTGGTGAGCAGTTCTTC.

The rearrangement joins TRBV5-4 to TRBJ1-4; D possibly corresponds to TRBD1 (6 bases). Germline-derived CDR1 and CDR2 are SGHNT and YYREEE (reference sequence). The germline V and J ends were trimmed by 3 bases and 8 bases, with 11 bases remaining between them. The CDR3 is 13 residues long. The CDR3 region is CASSWDTGEKLFF. For the CDR3, the DNA is TGTGCCAGCAGCTGGGACACCGGGGAAAAACTGTTTTTT.

The rearrangement joins TRBV28 to TRBJ2-7; 7 bases match TRBD1. In germline, CDR1 is MDHEN, CDR2 SYDVKM. The CDR3 covers 14 residues. V shed 6 bases, J shed 1 base, and the junction held 6 bases outside the gene matches. The CDR3 protein is CASRPPGQSYEQYF. CDR3 nucleotides: TGTGCCAGCAGGCCTCCGGGACAGTCCTACGAGCAGTACTTC.

The chain employs TRBV7-2 and TRBJ1-5; TRBD1 agrees at 12 bases. This CDR3 comprises 16 residues. CDR1 is SGHTA and CDR2 is FQGNSA in the germline V gene. V was pared by 3 bases and J by 6 bases, with 6 bases of the junction left unmatched. The CDR3 is CASSLGDRGRGQPQHF. The DNA for the CDR3 is TGTGCCAGCAGCTTGGGGGACAGGGGGCGGGGTCAGCCCCAGCATTTT. Full variable domain (missing parts from reference TRBV7-2 and TRBJ1-5): GAGVSQSPSNKVTEKGKDVELRCDPISGHTALYWYRQSLGQGLEFLIYFQGNSAPDKSGLPSDRFSAERTGGSVSTLTIQRTQQEDSAVYLCASSLGDRGRGQPQHFGDGTRLSIL.

The chain joins TRBV5-1 to TRBJ1-2, with a weak D call TRBD1 (5 bases). CDR3 length: 13 amino acids. The V and J ends lost 3 bases and 8 bases respectively, with 14 bases between them. CDR1 and CDR2 from the germline V gene are SGHRS and YFSETQ. CDR3 coding DNA: TGCGCCAGCAGCTCTCAGGGTGCGGAAGGCTACACCTTC. Residues: CASSSQGAEGYTF.

The chain has TRBV6-5 and TRBJ2-1; 9 bases line up with TRBD1. The CDR3 has 14 amino acids. Per germline, CDR1 MNHEY and CDR2 SVGAGI. J gave up 4 bases and V 6 bases, and 4 bases lay outside the gene matches. This CDR3 reads CASRGTGHYNEQFF. CDR3 DNA: TGTGCCAGCAGAGGGACAGGGCATTACAATGAGCAGTTCTTC.

This rearrangement joins TRBV7-9 to TRBJ2-2; D is perhaps TRBD1 (6 bases). Germline V gene data show CDR1 as SEHNR and CDR2 as FQNEAQ (reference sequence). The CDR3 length is 15 residues. The V end was cut by 5 bases, the J end by 3 bases, with 13 bases between. The CDR3: CASSPRTAYTGELFF. CDR3 DNA: TGTGCCAGCAGCCCTCGGACAGCTTACACCGGGGAGCTGTTTTTT.

The chain joins TRBV5-4 to TRBJ2-7; D perhaps matches TRBD1 (5 bases). V was cut by 4 bases and J by 5 bases, with 10 bases left in between. Germline V CDR1 and CDR2: SGHNT, YYREEE (reference sequence). The CDR3 consists of 12 residues. CDR3 in amino acids: CASSGASHEQYF. CDR3 DNA sequence: TGTGCCAGCAGCGGGGCTTCCCACGAGCAGTACTTC. Full variable domain (missing parts from reference TRBV5-4 and TRBJ2-7): ETGVTQSPTHLIKTRGQQVTLRCSSQSGHNTVSWYQQALGQGPQFIFQYYREEENGRGNFPPRFSGLQFPNYSSELNVNALELDDSALYLCASSGASHEQYFGPGTRLTVT.

This chain connects TRBV29-1 to TRBJ2-1, with 13 bases lining up with TRBD2. Germline V gene lookup returns CDR1 SQVTM and CDR2 ANQGSEA. The CDR3 is made up of 16 amino acids. Losses at the gene ends were 5 bases for V and 1 base for J; bases not matched to a gene: 5. CDR3: CSVTGLAGVSYNEQFF. The CDR3 bases are TGCAGCGTTACCGGACTAGCGGGGGTATCCTACAATGAGCAGTTCTTC.